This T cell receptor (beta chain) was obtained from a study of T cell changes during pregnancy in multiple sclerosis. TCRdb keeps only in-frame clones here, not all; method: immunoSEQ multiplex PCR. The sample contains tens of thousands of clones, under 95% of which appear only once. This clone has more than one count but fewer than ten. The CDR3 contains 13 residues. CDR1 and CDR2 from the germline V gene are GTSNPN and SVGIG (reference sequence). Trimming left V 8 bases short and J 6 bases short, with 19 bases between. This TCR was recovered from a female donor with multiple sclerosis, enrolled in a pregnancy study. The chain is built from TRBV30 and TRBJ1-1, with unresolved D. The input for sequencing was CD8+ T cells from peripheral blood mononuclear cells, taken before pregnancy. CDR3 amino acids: CAQARAPVAEAFF. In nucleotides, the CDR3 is TGTGCCCAAGCGCGGGCCCCGGTGGCTGAAGCTTTCTTT.